This TCR beta chain was identified in a study of T cell changes during pregnancy in multiple sclerosis. Trimming cost V 0 bases and J 5 bases, with 11 bases left between them. The CDR3 covers 14 residues. Germline CDR1 is SGHNT and CDR2 is YYREEE (reference sequence). Produced via immunoSEQ multiplex PCR; TCRdb's table is partial and in-frame only. The data show some 50,000 clones, with more than 85% seen just once and 0.8% to 1% held by the top ten. The input for sequencing was peripheral blood, taken after pregnancy. The chain recombines TRBV5-4 with TRBJ1-1; perhaps TRBD1 as D (6 bases). This TCR was sampled from a female donor with multiple sclerosis, enrolled in a pregnancy study. In DNA, the CDR3 is TGTGCCAGCAGCTTGGCAGGGGTGGGAACTGAAGCTTTCTTT. Translation: CASSLAGVGTEAFF.